A single sample gave rise to the 22 T cell receptor beta chains below, sequenced in a study of T cell repertoires in cytomegalovirus infection (dated 2019 in TCRdb). The sequencing machine was an Illumina HiSeq 1500. TCRdb took the public reads, trimmed them with fastp at Q25, ran MiXCR for clone calling and kept in-frame beta chains. Rows with a matching CDR3 protein are joined into one entry that keeps the most common DNA and genes. For this sample the table gives approximately 700,000 distinct CDR3 sequences, of which less than 40% were detected only once. The ten biggest clones cover more than 2.5% of the sample. Specimen: PBMCs. The receptors were gathered from a human donor in good health (CMV status not recorded). Some clones in this sample may be carry-over from other donors' samples.

The rearrangement joins TRBV12-3 or TRBV12-4 to TRBJ1-2; possible D gene TRBD1, 5 bases. The V gene lost 2 bases and the J gene lost 7 bases, with 8 bases spanning the gap. This CDR3 has 12 amino acids. The CDR3 protein is CASSLSQGGYTF. For the CDR3, the DNA is TGTGCCAGCAGTTTATCCCAGGGTGGCTACACCTTC.

Only a few counts were recorded for this clonotype. The rearrangement joins TRBV12-3 or TRBV12-4 to TRBJ2-1; D is perhaps TRBD1 (6 bases). V gave up 3 bases and J gave up 1 base, with 10 bases separating them. The CDR3 spans 15 residues. CDR3 DNA sequence: TGTGCCAGCAGTTTGGACAGACCTTCCTACAATGAGCAGTTCTTC. Its translation: CASSLDRPSYNEQFF.

In this sample, this clonotype turned up a few times. This chain connects TRBV6-6 to TRBJ2-5, with 7 bases aligning to TRBD2. Germline V CDR1 and CDR2: MNHNY, SVGAGI (reference sequence). This CDR3 has 15 residues. V was clipped by 2 bases and J by 1 base; unmatched bases: 4. This chain's CDR3 is CASSYVGGIQETQYF. The CDR3, as DNA: TGTGCCAGCAGTTACGTCGGGGGGATCCAAGAGACCCAGTACTTC.

This clonotype was observed many times. The chain recombines TRBV7-8 with TRBJ2-7; D possibly matches TRBD1 or TRBD2 (5 bases each). V lost 5 bases to trimming and J lost 3 bases, with 14 bases between them. The germline V gene encodes CDR1 SGHVS and CDR2 FQNEAQ. CDR3 length equals 14 residues. The CDR3 sequence is CASSLPGPNYEQYF. Written as DNA, the CDR3 is TGTGCCAGCAGCCTGCCGGGACCCAACTACGAGCAGTACTTC.

J is TRBJ1-6 and V is TRBV6-6; D unclear. This CDR3 spans 18 amino acids. V was trimmed by 0 bases and J by 7 bases, leaving 19 bases between them. Germline lookup yields CDR1 MNHNY and CDR2 SVGAGI (reference sequence). This CDR3 reads CASSYSSPAGGRNSPLHF. The CDR3 DNA reads TGTGCCAGCAGTTACTCAAGCCCAGCCGGCGGGCGGAATTCACCCCTCCACTTT.

The CDR3 is CASSPRAGGLTGELFF. In nucleotides, the CDR3 is TGTGCCAGCAGCCCCCGGGCAGGGGGCCTCACCGGGGAGCTGTTTTTT. The rearrangement joins TRBV6-1 to TRBJ2-2, with 8 nucleotides matching TRBD1. The CDR3 is 16 residues long. J was trimmed by 4 bases and V by 6 bases; bases with no gene match: 10. The germline V gene has CDR1 MNHNS and CDR2 SASEGT.

This clonotype came up a few times. This chain connects TRBV28 to TRBJ2-3; TRBD2 matches at 14 bases. Germline CDR1 is MDHEN and CDR2 is SYDVKM. V shed 5 bases, J shed 5 bases, and the junction held 6 bases outside the gene matches. The CDR3 extends over 16 amino acids. Written as DNA, the CDR3 is TGTGCCAGCAGTGATCCGGGACTAGCGGGAGAAGATACGCAGTATTTT. Its translation: CASSDPGLAGEDTQYF. Complete variable domain (other parts from reference TRBV28 and TRBJ2-3): DVKVTQSSRYLVKRTGEKVFLECVQDMDHENMFWYRQDPGLGLRLIYFSYDVKMKEKGDIPEGYSVSREKKERFSLILESASTNQTSMYLCASSDPGLAGEDTQYFGPGTRLTVL.

The chain carries TRBV25-1 and TRBJ1-1; unclear D gene. This CDR3 is built from 15 residues. V was shortened by 6 bases and J by 1 base, with 15 bases between the two germline ends. Germline lookup yields CDR1 MGHDK and CDR2 SYGVNS. The DNA of the CDR3 is TGTGCCAGCAGACCCCTCGCAGACAAGAACACTGAAGCTTTCTTT. This codes for CASRPLADKNTEAFF. The full variable domain, its missing parts supplied by reference TRBV25-1 and TRBJ1-1, is EADIYQTPRYLVIGTGKKITLECSQTMGHDKMYWYQQDPGMELHLIHYSYGVNSTEKGDLSSESTVSRIRTEHFPLTLESARPSHTSQYLCASRPLADKNTEAFFGQGTRLTVV.

V usage is TRBV28 and J usage is TRBJ2-2; no reliable D call. The CDR3 is 12 amino acids. V lost 7 bases to trimming and J lost 6 bases, with 9 bases between them. CDR1 is MDHEN, CDR2 SYDVKM, per germline. Written as DNA, the CDR3 is TGTGCCAGCAAGTTAGCTTCCGGGGAGCTGTTTTTT. Translated: CASKLASGELFF.

This chain uses TRBV18 with TRBJ1-2; no clear D gene. The CDR3 runs 15 residues. Germline V gene lookup returns CDR1 KGHSH and CDR2 LQKENI. V lost 5 bases, J lost 6 bases, and 19 bases lay in between. As DNA, the CDR3 is TGTGCCAGCTCAACACAGTCAGGTGTCTCACATGGCTACACCTTC. Translated, it gives CASSTQSGVSHGYTF.

This clonotype was picked up a small number of times. This rearrangement joins TRBV12-3 or TRBV12-4 to TRBJ2-3, with 7 bases identical to TRBD2. Germline trimming cut 5 bases from V and 1 base from J; bases unmatched to any gene: 6. This CDR3 is built from 15 residues. The CDR3 spells CASSRGRARTDTQYF. The CDR3 DNA is TGTGCCAGCAGTCGGGGGAGGGCGCGCACAGATACGCAGTATTTT.

This clonotype has only a few counts. As DNA, the CDR3 is TGTGCCAGCAGCCCAATGGACAGTCGAGAAGCTTTCTTT. Its protein product is CASSPMDSREAFF. V gene TRBV7-6 combines with J gene TRBJ1-1; TRBD1 is a possible D gene (6 bases). Trimming took off 5 bases at V and 8 bases at J, with 15 bases between the two ends. Germline CDR1 reads SGHVS; CDR2 reads FNYEAQ. The CDR3 is made up of 13 amino acids.

This clonotype was observed a handful of times. This chain joins TRBV28 and TRBJ1-3; no reliable D call. V was clipped by 3 bases and J by 0 bases, with 9 bases between them. The CDR3 has 15 residues. In germline, CDR1 is MDHEN, CDR2 SYDVKM. For the CDR3, the DNA is TGTGCCAGCAGTTTGAGGGCGTTCTCTGGAAACACCATATATTTT. This encodes CASSLRAFSGNTIYF.

Only a few counts were recorded for this clonotype. J is TRBJ1-1 and V is TRBV7-6; D perhaps matches TRBD1 (5 bases). The CDR3 loop spans 17 amino acids. V was pared by 4 bases and J by 2 bases, with 20 bases between. CDR1 is SGHVS and CDR2 is FNYEAQ in the germline V gene. The CDR3 region has the DNA TGTGCCAGCAGCTCGTGGGGCCTTCCCACACTAAACACTGAAGCTTTCTTT. Its translation is CASSSWGLPTLNTEAFF.

There are a few counts of this clonotype. The chain carries TRBV6-6 and TRBJ1-1; D is undetermined. V gave up 5 bases and J gave up 2 bases, with 12 bases separating them. This CDR3 has 14 amino acids. Germline-derived CDR1 and CDR2 are MNHNY and SVGAGI (reference sequence). The chain's CDR3 is CASSLQSSNTEAFF. The CDR3 DNA follows: TGTGCCAGCAGTCTACAGTCGAGCAACACTGAAGCTTTCTTT.

This chain uses TRBV7-2 with TRBJ2-5; 7 bases fit TRBD1. Per germline, CDR1 SGHTA and CDR2 FQGNSA. The trim removed 11 bases at V and 4 bases at J, leaving 10 bases unmatched. The CDR3 loop spans 13 amino acids. CDR3 DNA: TGTGCCGCAGCCTTTACAGGGGTAGAGACCCAGTACTTC. This translates into CAAAFTGVETQYF.

In DNA form, the CDR3 reads TGTGCCAGCAGCTCCAGCGGGGACTCCTACGAGCAGTACTTC. Protein product: CASSSSGDSYEQYF. The genes are TRBV6-1 and TRBJ2-7; 7 bases match TRBD2. Trimming removed 6 bases from V and 0 bases from J; junction bases left unmatched: 5. Germline values: CDR1 MNHNS, CDR2 SASEGT. There are 14 residues in the CDR3.

This clonotype was recorded once. This sequence joins TRBV28 and TRBJ1-2; 7 positions match TRBD1. The ends lost 8 bases at V and 4 bases at J; junction bases unmatched: 4. The CDR3 runs 12 residues. CDR1 and CDR2 from the germline V gene are MDHEN and SYDVKM. CDR3 loop: CASGTVRYGYTF. The DNA of the CDR3 is TGTGCCAGCGGGACAGTTCGCTATGGCTACACCTTC.

V gene TRBV6-2 or TRBV6-3 combines with J gene TRBJ1-2; D is ambiguous. In germline, CDR1 is MNHEY, CDR2 SVGEGT. The length of the CDR3 is 15 residues. V lost 2 bases to trimming and J lost 0 bases, with 10 bases between them. The CDR3 protein is CASSYLGPSNYGYTF. The CDR3 nucleotides read TGTGCCAGCAGTTACCTCGGGCCCTCTAACTATGGCTACACCTTC.

The V gene is TRBV27, the J gene TRBJ2-7; TRBD1 matches 8 bases. Losses at the gene ends were 2 bases for V and 4 bases for J; bases not matched to a gene: 16. CDR1 is MNHEY, CDR2 SMNVEV, per germline (reference sequence). The CDR3 has 18 amino acids. This CDR3 is CASSLGASSRGRRYEQYF. The CDR3 nucleotides are TGTGCCAGCAGTTTAGGGGCGTCAAGCAGGGGGCGTAGGTACGAGCAGTACTTC.

The V gene is TRBV27, the J gene TRBJ1-5; D is possibly TRBD1 (6 bases). The CDR3 totals 13 residues. Looked up from germline, CDR1 is MNHEY and CDR2 is SMNVEV (reference sequence). The V end lost 6 bases, the J end lost 6 bases, and 12 bases lay between the germline ends. DNA of the CDR3: TGTGCCAGCAGCGACAGGCGTTTTCAGCCCCAGCATTTT. Translation: CASSDRRFQPQHF.

This clonotype was found many times. The chain joins TRBV7-2 to TRBJ2-4; D might be TRBD2 (5 bases). V shed 7 bases and J shed 0 bases, with 16 bases lying between them. Germline assignment: CDR1 SGHTA and CDR2 FQGNSA. This CDR3 has 16 residues. In DNA, the CDR3 is TGTGCCAGCACCTTCGGGAATATCGGAGCCAAAAACATTCAGTACTTC. Its protein product is CASTFGNIGAKNIQYF.